The next 25 T cell receptor beta chains were all read from a single sample in a study of blood T cell repertoires in COVID-19. The protocol was immunoSEQ multiplex PCR, while the TCRdb copy is restricted to in-frame clones and leaves out a portion. The sample lists approximately 250,000 clones, approximately 88% occurring once. The sequenced sample was PBMCs or T cells enriched from blood (not recorded which). Receptor source: a woman aged 40 to 50 with acute COVID-19.

This clone was seen more than once but under ten times. V and J are TRBV9 and TRBJ2-7, with D tentatively TRBD2 (6 bases). V lost 4 bases and J lost 7, with 15 bases in between. This CDR3 has 13 residues. CDR1 and CDR2 from the germline V gene are SGDLS and YYNGEE. The chain's CDR3 is CASSPGGYREQYF. DNA for the CDR3: TGTGCCAGCAGCCCCGGAGGGTATCGGGAGCAGTACTTC.

CDR3 amino acids: CASSLVAGGSYEQYF. CDR3 DNA: TGTGCCAGCAGCTTAGTGGCAGGGGGCTCCTACGAGCAGTACTTC. The chain carries TRBV7-8 and TRBJ2-7, with TRBD1 matching over 7 bases. The CDR3 is 15 residues long. V gave up 1 base and J gave up 0 bases; unmatched junction bases: 3. The germline V gene has CDR1 SGHVS and CDR2 FQNEAQ.

This sequence joins TRBV19 and TRBJ2-5, with TRBD2 identical over 12 bases. V lost 5 bases to trimming and J lost 2 bases; unmatched junction nucleotides: 9. The CDR3 sequence is 17 residues long. Germline V gene data show CDR1 as LNHDA and CDR2 as SQIVND (reference sequence). In DNA, the CDR3 is TGTGCCAGTAGTGTGGCTAGCGGGAGGGCCGGTCAAGAGACCCAGTACTTC. Protein sequence: CASSVASGRAGQETQYF.

The rearrangement joins TRBV11-3 to TRBJ1-1; 10 bases are a match to TRBD1. V was clipped by 3 bases and J by 4 bases; unmatched bases: 2. The CDR3 runs 14 residues. Germline values: CDR1 SGHNT, CDR2 YENEEA. CDR3 DNA sequence: TGTGCCAGCAGCTTTAGGACAGGGGGCACTGAAGCTTTCTTT. This encodes CASSFRTGGTEAFF.

This chain links TRBV28 with TRBJ2-1; 8 nucleotides agree with TRBD2. Germline V lookup: CDR1 MDHEN, CDR2 SYDVKM. Trimming removed 6 bases from V and 7 bases from J; junction bases left unmatched: 11. The CDR3 sequence is 15 residues long. The CDR3 DNA is TGTGCCAGCAGACACGTAGCGGGATTTCGTAATGAGCAGTTCTTC. Residues: CASRHVAGFRNEQFF.

The CDR3 DNA is TGCGCCAGCAGCTCGTCGGACACTATGACCGCGTTTGGCTACACCTTC. It translates to CASSSSDTMTAFGYTF. The rearrangement uses TRBV5-1 and TRBJ1-2; D might be TRBD1 (5 bases). Trimming shortened V by 3 bases and J by 7 bases, and 22 bases separated the two germline ends. Germline assignment: CDR1 SGHRS and CDR2 YFSETQ. The CDR3 has 16 residues.

J is TRBJ1-5 and V is TRBV20-1, with 9 bases lining up with TRBD1. CDR3 size: 11 residues. Germline CDR1 reads DFQATT; CDR2 reads SNEGSKA (reference sequence). The junction had 0 bases not matched to a gene; V was cut back by 3 bases and J by 9 bases. For the CDR3, the DNA is TGCAGTGCTAGGGGACAGGGGCCCCAGCATTTT. Translated, it gives CSARGQGPQHF.

The chain is built from TRBV27 and TRBJ1-5, with D possibly being TRBD1 (5 bases). CDR1 and CDR2 from the germline V gene are MNHEY and SMNVEV (reference sequence). Trimming pared 2 bases from V and 6 bases from J, leaving 11 bases between. The CDR3 sequence is 14 residues long. The CDR3 reads CASSLARVGQPQHF. The CDR3 coding sequence is TGTGCCAGCAGTTTAGCCAGGGTGGGTCAGCCCCAGCATTTT.

V gene TRBV18 combines with J gene TRBJ1-1, with D unclear. CDR1 is KGHSH and CDR2 is LQKENI in the germline V gene. The CDR3 has 13 residues. V was pared by 5 bases and J by 3 bases, with 10 bases between. The CDR3 region is CASSSGEDTEAFF. CDR3 DNA: TGTGCCAGCTCATCCGGAGAGGACACTGAAGCTTTCTTT. Filled out from reference TRBV18 and TRBJ1-1, the complete variable domain reads NAGVMQNPRHLVRRRGQEARLRCSPMKGHSHVYWYRQLPEEGLKFMVYLQKENIIDESGMPKERFSAEFPKEGPSILRIQQVVRGDSAAYFCASSSGEDTEAFFGQGTRLTVV.

The rearrangement uses TRBV28 and TRBJ1-1, with D perhaps matching TRBD1 (6 bases). Between the trimmed V and J ends, which lost 7 bases and 3 bases, there was a span of 18 bases. The CDR3 is 15 residues long. Looked up from germline, CDR1 is MDHEN and CDR2 is SYDVKM. As DNA, the CDR3 is TGTGCCAGCACCGTCTGGACAGCTTCCCACACTGAAGCTTTCTTT. Translating it yields CASTVWTASHTEAFF.

The chain uses TRBV27 and TRBJ2-3, with D unclear. V was trimmed by 3 bases and J by 0 bases, leaving 19 bases between them. The length of the CDR3 is 18 residues. CDR1 and CDR2 (germline): MNHEY, SMNVEV (reference sequence). CDR3 protein: CASSFQRSVELSTDTQYF. CDR3 in DNA: TGTGCCAGCAGTTTCCAGCGCTCAGTAGAACTAAGCACAGATACGCAGTATTTT.

The chain has TRBV30 and TRBJ2-1, with a possible D match to TRBD2 (5 bases). The CDR3 has 14 residues. CDR1 and CDR2 from the germline V gene are GTSNPN and SVGIG (reference sequence). V lost 3 bases and J 10 bases, leaving 19 bases between the germline ends. The CDR3 loop reads CAWRHLRTSSEQFF. CDR3 bases: TGTGCCTGGAGGCATTTACGGACTTCATCCGAGCAGTTCTTC.

V is TRBV13 and J is TRBJ2-1; 10 bases match TRBD2. Germline V gene data show CDR1 as PRHDT and CDR2 as FYEKMQ (reference sequence). V was clipped by 6 bases and J by 2 bases; unmatched bases: 7. This CDR3 has 16 amino acids. The CDR3 loop reads CASSQAAGGPYNEQFF. The CDR3 nucleotides read TGTGCCAGCAGTCAAGCAGCGGGAGGGCCCTACAATGAGCAGTTCTTC.

The chain couples TRBV11-1 to TRBJ2-3; 9 positions agree with TRBD1. CDR1 is SGHAT and CDR2 is FQDESV in the germline V gene (reference sequence). The CDR3 runs to 15 residues. The J segment lost 2 bases and the V segment lost 6 bases, leaving 6 bases of the junction unmatched. This CDR3 is CASSPGTGPTDTQYF. The CDR3 DNA reads TGTGCCAGCAGTCCCGGGACAGGGCCCACAGATACGCAGTATTTT. Supplemented by reference TRBV11-1 and TRBJ2-3, the full variable domain reads EAEVAQSPRYKITEKSQAVAFWCDPISGHATLYWYRQILGQGPELLVQFQDESVVDDSQLPKDRFSAERLKGVDSTLKIQPAELGDSAMYLCASSPGTGPTDTQYFGPGTRLTVL.

The rearrangement joins TRBV6-5 to TRBJ2-7; D is undetermined. Looked up from germline, CDR1 is MNHEY and CDR2 is SVGAGI. This CDR3 is 13 amino acids long. V was shortened by 2 bases and J by 2 bases, with 7 bases between the two germline ends. CDR3 DNA: TGTGCCAGCAGTTACGGGCCAACCTACGAGCAGTACTTC. It codes for CASSYGPTYEQYF.

The chain employs TRBV10-3 and TRBJ2-7, with 7 nucleotides matching TRBD2. The germline gives CDR1 ENHRY, CDR2 SYGVKD. The CDR3 spans 15 residues. V shed 11 bases and J 0 bases; nucleotides not matched to a gene: 13. As DNA, the CDR3 is TGTGCCTCAAACCCGGCTAGCGGTGTCTCCTACGAGCAGTACTTC. This sequence encodes CASNPASGVSYEQYF.

The gene calls are TRBV11-3 and TRBJ2-1, with D possibly being TRBD2 (6 bases). The CDR3 has 15 residues. Trimming took 0 bases from V and 6 from J, leaving 12 bases between them. The germline CDR1 and CDR2 sequences are SGHNT and YENEEA. The CDR3 region is CASSLEGEAGNEQFF. In DNA form, the CDR3 reads TGTGCCAGCAGCTTAGAGGGGGAGGCCGGCAATGAGCAGTTCTTC.

Only one count was recorded for this clone. CDR3 region: CASSSSRGPHKGYTF. The DNA of the CDR3 is TGTGCCAGCAGCTCCTCTAGGGGGCCCCACAAGGGCTACACCTTC. This chain joins TRBV9 and TRBJ1-2, with TRBD1 matching over 7 bases. Germline V CDR1 and CDR2: SGDLS, YYNGEE. There are 15 residues in the CDR3. V shed 4 bases and J 8 bases; nucleotides not matched to a gene: 14.

This chain links TRBV2 with TRBJ1-2; D uncertain. Germline V gene lookup returns CDR1 SNHLY and CDR2 FYNNEI. This CDR3 has 12 amino acids. The V and J ends lost 3 bases and 5 bases respectively, with 7 bases between them. As DNA, the CDR3 is TGTGCCAGCAGTGACGGGGATTATGGCTACACCTTC. Translation: CASSDGDYGYTF. The variable domain in full, completed from reference TRBV2 and TRBJ1-2, reads EPEVTQTPSHQVTQMGQEVILRCVPISNHLYFYWYRQILGQKVEFLVSFYNNEISEKSEIFDDQFSVERPDGSNFTLKIRSTKLEDSAMYFCASSDGDYGYTFGSGTRLTVV.

The chain combines TRBV7-9 with TRBJ1-2; D possibly corresponds to TRBD1 (5 bases). The CDR3 covers 12 residues. V was clipped by 5 bases and J by 7 bases, with 11 bases between them. Germline V CDR1 and CDR2: SEHNR, FQNEAQ (reference sequence). CDR3 amino acids: CASSPVGGGYTF. DNA for the CDR3: TGTGCCAGCAGCCCTGTCGGGGGTGGCTACACCTTC.

V and J are TRBV27 and TRBJ2-7; 7 positions agree with TRBD1. Germline-derived CDR1 and CDR2 are MNHEY and SMNVEV (reference sequence). This CDR3 has 14 amino acids. Trimming took 9 bases from V and 0 from J; bases not matched to a gene: 8. The CDR3 reads CARPQGCSSYEQYF. In DNA, the CDR3 is TGTGCCAGGCCACAGGGGTGTAGCTCCTACGAGCAGTACTTC.

The chain has TRBV15 and TRBJ2-2; the D is unclear. The CDR3 totals 13 residues. Trimming shortened V by 0 bases and J by 4 bases, and 3 bases separated the two germline ends. Germline lookup yields CDR1 LNHNV and CDR2 YYDKDF (reference sequence). This CDR3 reads CATSRDITGELFF. The CDR3 DNA sequence: TGTGCCACCAGCAGAGATATCACCGGGGAGCTGTTTTTT. Looking up the rest from reference TRBV15 and TRBJ2-2 gives the full variable domain: DAMVIQNPRYQVTQFGKPVTLSCSQTLNHNVMYWYQQKSSQAPKLLFHYYDKDFNNEADTPDNFQSRRPNTSFCFLDIRSPGLGDTAMYLCATSRDITGELFFGEGSRLTVL.

The rearrangement links TRBV11-2 to TRBJ2-1; maybe TRBD1 (5 bases). The germline V and J ends were trimmed by 3 bases and 6 bases, with 15 bases remaining between them. The CDR3 loop spans 15 amino acids. Germline V gene lookup returns CDR1 SGHAT and CDR2 FQNNGV. CDR3 in amino acids: CASSLSGQYFNEQFF. The DNA for the CDR3 is TGTGCCAGCAGCTTGTCAGGGCAATACTTCAATGAGCAGTTCTTC.

The V gene is TRBV14, the J gene TRBJ2-2; 7 positions match TRBD1. The CDR3 has 15 residues. Germline V gene sequence: CDR1 SGHDN, CDR2 FVKESK. J gave up 6 bases and V 4 bases, and 8 bases lay outside the gene matches. The CDR3 protein is CASSLVGGNAGELFF. The CDR3 DNA sequence: TGTGCCAGCAGCCTGGTAGGGGGCAATGCCGGGGAGCTGTTTTTT.

This clone was recorded once. This sequence joins TRBV27 and TRBJ1-2, with 11 nucleotides matching TRBD1. After removal of 3 bases from V and 5 bases from J, the junction contained 5 bases not matched to a gene. CDR1 is MNHEY, CDR2 SMNVEV, per germline (reference sequence). The length of the CDR3 is 15 residues. The CDR3 DNA follows: TGTGCCAGCAGTTTGGTGGACAGGGGGCTATATGGCTACACCTTC. It encodes CASSLVDRGLYGYTF.